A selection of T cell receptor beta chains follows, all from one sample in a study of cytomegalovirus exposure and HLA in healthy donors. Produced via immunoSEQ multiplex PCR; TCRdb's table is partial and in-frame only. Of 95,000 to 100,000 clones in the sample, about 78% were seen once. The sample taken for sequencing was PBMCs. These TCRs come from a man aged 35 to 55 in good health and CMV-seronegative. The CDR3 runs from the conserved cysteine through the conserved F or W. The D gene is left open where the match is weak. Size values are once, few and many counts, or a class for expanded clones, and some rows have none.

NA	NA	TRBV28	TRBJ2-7	CASHSGWSDGGKAYYEQYF	TGTGCCAGCCACTCAGGGTGGAGCGACGGCGGAAAGGCCTACTACGAGCAGTACTTC
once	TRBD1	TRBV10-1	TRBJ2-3	CASSTGTGGTQYF	TGCGCCAGCAGTACCGGGACAGGAGGTACGCAGTATTTT
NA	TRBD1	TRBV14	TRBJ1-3	CASSQVQGRNTIYF	TGTGCCAGCAGCCAAGTACAGGGGAGAAACACCATATATTTT
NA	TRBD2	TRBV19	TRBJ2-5	CASNPYAGEKTQYF	TGTGCCAGTAACCCCTACGCGGGAGAGAAGACCCAGTACTTC
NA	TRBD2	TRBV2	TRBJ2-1	CASSTSGGGEQFF	TGTGCCAGCAGTACTAGCGGGGGGGGTGAGCAGTTCTTC
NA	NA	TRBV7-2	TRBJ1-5	CASSLVPGQSINQPQHF	TGTGCCAGCAGCTTAGTGCCCGGACAGTCAATCAATCAGCCCCAGCATTTT
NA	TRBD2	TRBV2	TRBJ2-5	CASSDLSGRVETQYF	TGTGCCAGCAGTGATCTTAGCGGGAGGGTCGAGACCCAGTACTTC
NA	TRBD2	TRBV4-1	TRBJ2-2	CASSQGGLAGGGTGELFF	TGCGCCAGCAGCCAAGGGGGACTAGCGGGGGGCGGCACCGGGGAGCTGTTTTTT
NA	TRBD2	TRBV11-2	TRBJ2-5	CASSSGGARETQYF	TGTGCCAGCAGCTCGGGGGGGGCAAGGGAGACCCAGTACTTC
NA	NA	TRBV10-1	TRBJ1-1	CASSEGWGRDPEAFF	TGCGCCAGCAGTGAGGGCTGGGGCCGCGACCCTGAAGCTTTCTTT
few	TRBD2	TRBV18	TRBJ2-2	CASSPIQRGETGELFF	TGTGCCAGCTCACCAATTCAGCGGGGGGAGACCGGGGAGCTGTTTTTT
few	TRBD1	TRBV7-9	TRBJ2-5	CASSGRDRVMETQYF	TGTGCCAGCAGCGGCCGGGACAGGGTCATGGAGACCCAGTACTTC
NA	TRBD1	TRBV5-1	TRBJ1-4	CASSLDGQGFQLFF	TGCGCCAGCAGCTTGGACGGACAGGGGTTTCAACTGTTTTTT
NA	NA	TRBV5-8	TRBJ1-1	CASSLQGNTEAFF	TGTGCCAGCAGCCTCCAGGGGAACACTGAAGCTTTCTTT
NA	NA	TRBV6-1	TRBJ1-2	CASSESLGANYGYTF	TGTGCCAGCAGTGAGTCCCTGGGAGCTAACTATGGCTACACCTTC
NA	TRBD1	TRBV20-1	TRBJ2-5	CSARMDRIQYF	TGCAGTGCTCGGATGGACAGGATCCAGTACTTC
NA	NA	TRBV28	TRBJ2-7	CASSDYLVAGSDF	TGTGCCAGCAGTGACTACCTGGTTGCTGGGTCGGACTTC
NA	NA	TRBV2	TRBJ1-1	CASSSTENTEAFF	TGTGCCAGCAGCTCGACAGAGAACACTGAAGCTTTCTTT